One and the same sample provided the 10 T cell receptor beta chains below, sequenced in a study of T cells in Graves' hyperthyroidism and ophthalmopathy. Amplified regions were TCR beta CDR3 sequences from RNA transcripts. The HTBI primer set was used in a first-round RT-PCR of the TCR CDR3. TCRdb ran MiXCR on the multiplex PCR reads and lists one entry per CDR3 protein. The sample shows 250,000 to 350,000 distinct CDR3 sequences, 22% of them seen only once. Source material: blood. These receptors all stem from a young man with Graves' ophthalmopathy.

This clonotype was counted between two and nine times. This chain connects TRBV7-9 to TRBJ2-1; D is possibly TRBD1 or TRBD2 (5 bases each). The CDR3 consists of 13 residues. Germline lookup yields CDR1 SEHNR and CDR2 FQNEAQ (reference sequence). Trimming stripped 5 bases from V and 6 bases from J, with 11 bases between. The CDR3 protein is CASSRDGINEQFF. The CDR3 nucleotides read TGTGCCAGCAGCCGGGACGGGATCAATGAGCAGTTCTTC.

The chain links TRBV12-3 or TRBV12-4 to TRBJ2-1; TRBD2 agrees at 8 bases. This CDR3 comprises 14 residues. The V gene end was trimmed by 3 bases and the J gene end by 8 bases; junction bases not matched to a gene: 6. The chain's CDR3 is CASSLSGSTDEQFF. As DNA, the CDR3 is TGTGCCAGCAGTTTGAGCGGGAGTACAGATGAGCAGTTCTTC.

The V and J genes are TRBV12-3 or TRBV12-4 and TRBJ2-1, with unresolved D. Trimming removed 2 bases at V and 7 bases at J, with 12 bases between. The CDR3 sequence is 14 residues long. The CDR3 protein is CASSLNTMGNEQFF. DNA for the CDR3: TGTGCCAGCAGTTTAAACACCATGGGAAATGAGCAGTTCTTC.

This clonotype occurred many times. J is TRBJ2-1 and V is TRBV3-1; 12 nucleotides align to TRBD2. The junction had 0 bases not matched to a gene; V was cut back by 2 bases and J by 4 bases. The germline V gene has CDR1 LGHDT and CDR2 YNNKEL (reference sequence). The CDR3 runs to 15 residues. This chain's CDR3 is CASSQLAGGYNEQFF. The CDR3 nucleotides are TGTGCCAGCAGCCAACTAGCGGGAGGGTACAATGAGCAGTTCTTC.

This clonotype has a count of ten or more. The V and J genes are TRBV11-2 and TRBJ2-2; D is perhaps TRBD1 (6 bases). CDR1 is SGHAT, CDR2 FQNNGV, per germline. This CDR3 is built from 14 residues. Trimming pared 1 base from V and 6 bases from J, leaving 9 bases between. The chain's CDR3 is CASSLVRGSGELFF. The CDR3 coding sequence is TGTGCCAGCAGCTTAGTCAGGGGTTCCGGGGAGCTGTTTTTT. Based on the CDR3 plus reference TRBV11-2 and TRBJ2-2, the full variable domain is EAGVAQSPRYKIIEKRQSVAFWCNPISGHATLYWYQQILGQGPKLLIQFQNNGVVDDSQLPKDRFSAERLKGVDSTLKIQPAKLEDSAVYLCASSLVRGSGELFFGEGSRLTVL.

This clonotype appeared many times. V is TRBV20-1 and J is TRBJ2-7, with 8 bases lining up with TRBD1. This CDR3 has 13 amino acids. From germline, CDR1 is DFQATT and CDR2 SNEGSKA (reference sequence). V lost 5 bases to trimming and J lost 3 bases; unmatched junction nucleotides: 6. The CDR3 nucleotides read TGCAGTGCTGGCCGGGACAGGAGCTACGAGCAGTACTTC. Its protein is CSAGRDRSYEQYF.

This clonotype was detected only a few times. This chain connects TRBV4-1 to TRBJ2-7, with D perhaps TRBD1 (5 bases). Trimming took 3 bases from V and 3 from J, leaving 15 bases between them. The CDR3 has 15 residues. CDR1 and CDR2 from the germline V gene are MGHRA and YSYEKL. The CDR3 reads CASSQSFKGHYEQYF. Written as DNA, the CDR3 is TGCGCCAGCAGCCAGAGTTTCAAGGGGCACTACGAGCAGTACTTC.

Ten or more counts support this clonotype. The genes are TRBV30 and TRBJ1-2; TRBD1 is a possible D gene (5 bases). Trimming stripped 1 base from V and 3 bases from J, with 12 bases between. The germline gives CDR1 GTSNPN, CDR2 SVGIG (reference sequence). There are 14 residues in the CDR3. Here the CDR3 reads CAWSGGGRDYGYTF. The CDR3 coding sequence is TGTGCCTGGAGTGGCGGGGGTCGTGACTATGGCTACACCTTC.

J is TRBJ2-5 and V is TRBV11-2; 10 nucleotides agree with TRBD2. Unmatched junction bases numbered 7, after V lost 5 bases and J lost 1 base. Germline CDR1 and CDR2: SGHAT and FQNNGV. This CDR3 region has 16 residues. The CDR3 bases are TGTGCCAGCAGCACCCTAGCGGGAGCCCCCCAAGAGACCCAGTACTTC. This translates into CASSTLAGAPQETQYF.

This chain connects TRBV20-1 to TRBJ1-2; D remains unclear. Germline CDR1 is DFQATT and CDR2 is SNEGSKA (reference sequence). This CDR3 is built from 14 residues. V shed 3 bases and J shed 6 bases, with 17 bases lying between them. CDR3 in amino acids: CSASRQTVVDGYTF. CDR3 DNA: TGCAGTGCTAGTCGGCAGACCGTAGTTGATGGCTACACCTTC.